The 17 T cell receptor beta chains reported below all come from one sample, sequenced in a study of T-cell reconstitution after alpha-beta-depleted transplantation in children. TCRbeta library preparation incorporated unique molecular identifiers. One entry per CDR3 protein results from TCRdb running MiXCR on the PCR reads. Counted here are roughly 220,000 distinct CDR3 sequences, around 12% occurring once; the ten biggest clones make up around 2.5%. The sample was PBMCs from the stem cell graft donor, taken from the stem cell graft. The receptors were sampled from a human donor who donated a stem cell graft to a child with acute lymphoblastic leukemia.

This clonotype has at least ten counts. CDR3 loop: CASSRGGSTDTQYF. The DNA of the CDR3 is TGTGCCAGCAGTCGGGGGGGAAGCACAGATACGCAGTATTTT. The rearrangement links TRBV12-3 or TRBV12-4 to TRBJ2-3; TRBD2 matches at 8 bases. This CDR3 is 14 amino acids long. V shed 5 bases, J shed 0 bases, and the junction held 1 base outside the gene matches.

The chain has TRBV6-2 or TRBV6-3 and TRBJ1-6, with TRBD1 matching 9 bases. Per germline, CDR1 MNHEY and CDR2 SVGEGT. V was clipped by 5 bases and J by 7 bases; unmatched bases: 9. The CDR3 covers 16 residues. In DNA form, the CDR3 reads TGTGCCAGCAGTCTCCCCGGACAGGGGAGGAATTCACCCCTCCACTTT. Protein product: CASSLPGQGRNSPLHF.

This clonotype was counted ten times or more. This chain joins TRBV12-3 or TRBV12-4 and TRBJ2-1; 10 bases align to TRBD1. V was clipped by 1 base and J by 6 bases; unmatched bases: 3. This CDR3 spans 15 amino acids. The CDR3: CASSLVGQGGNEQFF. The CDR3 bases are TGTGCCAGCAGTTTAGTAGGACAGGGGGGCAATGAGCAGTTCTTC.

This clonotype was seen ten or more times. V usage is TRBV29-1 and J usage is TRBJ2-5; D unresolved. The CDR3 covers 12 residues. Germline CDR1 SQVTM, CDR2 ANQGSEA. The V and J ends lost 1 base and 9 bases respectively, with 12 bases between them. Written as DNA, the CDR3 is TGCAGCGTTGAAGGGACCCGGCGGTCCCAGTACTTC. It is translated as CSVEGTRRSQYF.

This clonotype came up many times. This chain joins TRBV29-1 and TRBJ2-1; D uncertain. The CDR3 runs 14 residues. V lost 7 bases, J lost 0 bases, and 13 bases lay in between. Germline V gives CDR1 SQVTM, CDR2 ANQGSEA. CDR3 in DNA: TGCAGCGCCCTGGCGGTAAGCTCCTACAATGAGCAGTTCTTC. Encoded protein: CSALAVSSYNEQFF.

This clonotype appeared a single time. The rearrangement links TRBV30 to TRBJ1-1; D is perhaps TRBD1 (6 bases). Germline CDR1 and CDR2: GTSNPN and SVGIG (reference sequence). V dropped 3 bases and J dropped 4 bases, with 21 bases sitting between them. There are 16 residues in the CDR3. DNA of the CDR3: TGTGCCTGGAGCGGTAGTGGGGGCTCCGGGAGCACTGAAGCTTTCTTT. This encodes CAWSGSGGSGSTEAFF.

The chain uses TRBV29-1 and TRBJ1-5; the match to TRBD1 covers 9 bases. Germline CDR1 and CDR2: SQVTM and ANQGSEA. V shed 6 bases, J shed 1 base, and the junction held 4 bases outside the gene matches. There are 14 residues in the CDR3. The CDR3 bases are TGCAGCGTGGGACAGGGCGGAAGCAATCAGCCCCAGCATTTT. As protein: CSVGQGGSNQPQHF.

This clonotype was detected ten times or more. The chain employs TRBV29-1 and TRBJ2-1; D gene unclear. Germline V gene data show CDR1 as SQVTM and CDR2 as ANQGSEA. The CDR3 is 14 residues long. V gave up 7 bases and J gave up 3 bases, with 16 bases separating them. The CDR3 is CSAPALAGYNEQFF. The CDR3 DNA reads as TGCAGCGCCCCCGCTCTGGCTGGCTACAATGAGCAGTTCTTC.

This clonotype has a count of ten or more. The chain couples TRBV20-1 to TRBJ2-5; D might be TRBD2 (6 bases). This CDR3 region has 13 residues. V was clipped by 3 bases and J by 5 bases, with 13 bases between them. Germline CDR1 reads DFQATT; CDR2 reads SNEGSKA (reference sequence). CDR3 residues: CSARGLGGETQYF. In DNA form, the CDR3 reads TGCAGTGCTAGGGGCCTCGGGGGTGAGACCCAGTACTTC.

V is TRBV20-1 and J is TRBJ2-3, with D perhaps matching TRBD1 or TRBD2 (5 bases each). The CDR3 consists of 15 residues. The V gene's germline CDR1 is DFQATT and CDR2 SNEGSKA (reference sequence). Trimming removed 6 bases from V and 1 base from J, with 17 bases in between. The CDR3 bases are TGCAGTGCCCCCCTTCGGGACGGGCGCACAGATACGCAGTATTTT. This gives the protein CSAPLRDGRTDTQYF.

Only a few counts were recorded for this clonotype. The chain recombines TRBV12-3 or TRBV12-4 with TRBJ1-1; TRBD1 matches 8 bases. Losses at the gene ends were 6 bases for V and 0 bases for J; bases not matched to a gene: 3. This CDR3 contains 14 residues. The CDR3 region has the DNA TGTGCCAGCAGGGGACAGGAGATGAACACTGAAGCTTTCTTT. Protein: CASRGQEMNTEAFF.

This clonotype was counted a few times. V and J are TRBV29-1 and TRBJ2-1; 10 nucleotides line up with TRBD2. There are 19 residues in the CDR3. Germline V gene sequence: CDR1 SQVTM, CDR2 ANQGSEA. With V trimmed by 0 bases and J by 0 bases, 11 bases remained unmatched. This CDR3 reads CSVEDFGSGGAVSYNEQFF. DNA of the CDR3: TGCAGCGTTGAAGATTTCGGAAGCGGGGGGGCCGTCTCCTACAATGAGCAGTTCTTC.

This clonotype was picked up many times. V is TRBV29-1 and J is TRBJ2-7; D assignment may be TRBD1 or TRBD2 (5 bases each). Trimming removed 2 bases at V and 2 bases at J, with 10 bases between. The CDR3 is 13 amino acids. The germline CDR1 and CDR2 sequences are SQVTM and ANQGSEA. This CDR3 reads CSVESGTPYEQYF. For the CDR3, the DNA is TGCAGCGTTGAATCAGGGACGCCCTACGAGCAGTACTTC.

This clonotype was counted ten times or more. V is TRBV7-9 and J is TRBJ2-2, with TRBD2 identical over 7 bases. The CDR3 loop spans 13 amino acids. Germline CDR1 reads SEHNR; CDR2 reads FQNEAQ (reference sequence). The J segment lost 1 base and the V segment lost 11 bases, leaving 4 bases of the junction unmatched. The CDR3 bases are TGTGCCTGGGCTAGCGGGAACACCGGGGAGCTGTTTTTT. Translating gives CAWASGNTGELFF.

This clonotype has at least ten counts. V is TRBV6-5 and J is TRBJ2-3; 9 nucleotides align to TRBD1. V lost 5 bases and J lost 2; bases outside the gene matches: 5. The CDR3 is 15 amino acids. Germline CDR1 reads MNHEY; CDR2 reads SVGAGI. The CDR3: CASSRTGVFTDTQYF. The CDR3 DNA sequence: TGTGCCAGCAGTCGGACAGGGGTTTTCACAGATACGCAGTATTTT.

Many counts were recorded for this clonotype. The chain links TRBV18 to TRBJ2-1; 7 bases match TRBD2. Per germline, CDR1 KGHSH and CDR2 LQKENI. The V segment lost 6 bases and the J segment 2 bases; nucleotides outside the gene matches: 10. The CDR3 is 16 residues long. The CDR3 nucleotides read TGTGCCAGCTCCCGACCGGGAGGTACTGCCTACAATGAGCAGTTCTTC. Amino acids: CASSRPGGTAYNEQFF.

The table lists this clonotype with many counts. The chain links TRBV7-9 to TRBJ1-5; D not resolved. Germline V CDR1 and CDR2: SEHNR, FQNEAQ (reference sequence). The ends were cut back, 4 bases at V and 11 bases at J, with 15 bases in the middle. CDR3 length: 13 amino acids. CDR3 in DNA: TGTGCCAGCAGCTATGGGTCGGGAGGTTCCCAGCATTTT. It encodes CASSYGSGGSQHF.